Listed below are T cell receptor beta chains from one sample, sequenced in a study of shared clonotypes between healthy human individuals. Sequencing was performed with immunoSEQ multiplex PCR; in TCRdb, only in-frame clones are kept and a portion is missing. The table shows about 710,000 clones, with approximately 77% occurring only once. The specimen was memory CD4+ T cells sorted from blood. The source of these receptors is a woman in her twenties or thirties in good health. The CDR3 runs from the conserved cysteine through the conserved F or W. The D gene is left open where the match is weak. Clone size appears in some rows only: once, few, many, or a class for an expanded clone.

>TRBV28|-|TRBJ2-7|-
CASSSVLDSYEQYF
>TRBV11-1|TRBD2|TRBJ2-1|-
CASSRLADNNEQFF
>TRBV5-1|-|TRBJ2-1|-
CASSQPGTYSYNEQFF
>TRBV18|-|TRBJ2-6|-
CASSQGLGANVLTF
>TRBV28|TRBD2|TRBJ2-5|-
CAAKTSGRGGTQYF
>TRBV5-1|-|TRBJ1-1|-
CASKRQGPNTEAFF
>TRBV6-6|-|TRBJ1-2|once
CASSRGVNYGYTF
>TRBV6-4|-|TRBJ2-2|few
CASSAGQDTGELFF
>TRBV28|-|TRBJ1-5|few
CASSSSRGGFQDQPQHF
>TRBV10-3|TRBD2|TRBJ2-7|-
CAIKASGSYEQYF
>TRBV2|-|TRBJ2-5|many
CASSGPLAVQETQYF
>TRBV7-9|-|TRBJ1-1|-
CASSLGGGLNTEAFF
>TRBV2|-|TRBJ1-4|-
CASIRGSNEKLFF
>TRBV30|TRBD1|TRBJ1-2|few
CAWINRGPYGYTF
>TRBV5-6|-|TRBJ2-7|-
CASSGRGGLDEQYF
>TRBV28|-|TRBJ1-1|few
CASSRPLEAFF
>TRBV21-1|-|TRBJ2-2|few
CASSKEKGVGPGATGELFF
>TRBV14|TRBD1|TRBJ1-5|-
CASSQETGTLSRNQPQHF
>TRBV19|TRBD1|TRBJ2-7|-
CASSTAGTGTYEQYF
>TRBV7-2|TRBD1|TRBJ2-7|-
CASSLNTLTGSEQYF